This is a list of T cell receptor beta chains from one sample in a study of T cell responses to AZD1222 COVID-19 vaccine. Generated by immunoSEQ multiplex PCR, the TCRdb table keeps only in-frame clones and is missing some. Seen here are 110,000 to 150,000 clones, approximately 85% observed once, and the top ten hold about 8%. Here the sequenced sample was peripheral blood, taken on day 0 of AZD1222 vaccination. Source of these receptors: an adult in good health. Each CDR3 is given with its conserved first and last residue. D genes are given only for firm matches. Part of the rows lack a size; the others show once, few, many or a class for expanded clones.

v_gene	j_gene	d_gene	abundance	CDR3nt	CDR3aa
TRBV27	TRBJ1-3	-	few	TGTGCCAGCAGCCAGGGGCGGCTTGGAAACACCATATATTTT	CASSQGRLGNTIYF
TRBV19	TRBJ1-1	TRBD1	once	TGTGCCAGTAGTTTCGACAGGGGGGCCACAGGAGCTTTCTTT	CASSFDRGATGAFF
TRBV27	TRBJ1-5	-	-	TGTGCCAGCAGTTCCGGGTTTCAGCCCCAGCATTTT	CASSSGFQPQHF
TRBV11-2	TRBJ2-3	TRBD2	-	TGTGCCAGCAGCTCGAGCGGGGGGGGCCTCGGGTCTTACGATACGCAGTATTTT	CASSSSGGGLGSYDTQYF
TRBV6-1	TRBJ2-7	TRBD1	once	TGTGCCAGCAGTGAGGCAGGGGGCAACTACGAGCAGTACTTC	CASSEAGGNYEQYF
TRBV6-1	TRBJ2-1	-	-	TGTGCCAGCAGTGAAGCTTGGGGGGCCGGCGATGAGCAGTTCTTC	CASSEAWGAGDEQFF
TRBV14	TRBJ1-1	-	-	TGTGCCAGCAGCCCGTGGGTAGGGGATGAAGCTTTCTTT	CASSPWVGDEAFF
TRBV6-6	TRBJ1-2	-	-	TGTGCCAGCATAAGGGTCGAGACAGGCGGGCATGGCTACACCTTC	CASIRVETGGHGYTF
TRBV4-2	TRBJ1-1	-	-	TGTGCCAGCAGCCAAGATGAGGCAGCCAACACTGAAGCTTTCTTT	CASSQDEAANTEAFF
TRBV18	TRBJ1-3	-	-	TGTGCCAGCTCACCACTCCCCGGACTCACTGGAAACACCATATATTTT	CASSPLPGLTGNTIYF
TRBV6-2/TRBV6-3	TRBJ2-3	TRBD2	-	TGTGCCAGCAGCCCTACGGCTAGCGGCTCCACAGATACGCAGTATTTT	CASSPTASGSTDTQYF
TRBV30	TRBJ2-3	TRBD2	-	TGTGCCTGGAGTGACGAGGGACTAGCGGGGATAGATACGCAGTATTTT	CAWSDEGLAGIDTQYF
TRBV19	TRBJ1-4	-	-	TGTGCCAGTAGTCCGACCATCCCCGGGGGGCCTGTGGATGAAAAACTGTTTTTT	CASSPTIPGGPVDEKLFF
TRBV28	TRBJ2-3	TRBD2	once	TGTGCCAGCAGCCCACCCGGGGGGGATACGCAGTATTTT	CASSPPGGDTQYF
TRBV2	TRBJ1-2	TRBD1	-	TGTGCCAGCAGCGGGACAGGCGACTATGGCTACACCTTC	CASSGTGDYGYTF
TRBV6-1	TRBJ2-2	-	-	TGTGCCAGCAACACAGGGACGACCGGGGAGCTGTTTTTT	CASNTGTTGELFF
TRBV14	TRBJ2-5	-	once	TGTGCCAGCAGCCAAGAAAGGCGGTGGGAGACCCAGTACTTC	CASSQERRWETQYF
TRBV6-6	TRBJ1-6	-	-	TGTGCCAGCAGTTACACGGGATGGGATAATTCACCCCTCCACTTT	CASSYTGWDNSPLHF
TRBV30	TRBJ2-1	-	few	TGTGCCTGGAGTGCCCTCGGGGGCTCCTACAATGAGCAGTTCTTC	CAWSALGGSYNEQFF
TRBV10-3	TRBJ2-1	TRBD2	-	TGTGCCATCAGTGAGTCCAACGCGGGAGATTACAATGAGCAGTTCTTC	CAISESNAGDYNEQFF
TRBV3-1/TRBV3-2	TRBJ1-1	-	-	TGTGCCAGCAGCCACGGGGCGCACCGGGATTTT	CASSHGAHRDF
TRBV30	TRBJ2-3	-	-	TGTGCCTGGAGTGTCGGGACCACAGATACGCAGTATTTT	CAWSVGTTDTQYF
TRBV5-1	TRBJ2-3	-	-	TGCGCCAGCAGCCCGGGACGGGCAAGCACAGATACGCAGTATTTT	CASSPGRASTDTQYF
TRBV7-9	TRBJ2-7	TRBD2	-	TGTGCCAGCAGCTTATCCGGGACTAGCGGGACCTACGAGCAGTACTTC	CASSLSGTSGTYEQYF